The present T cell receptor beta chain was sequenced within a study of blood T cells in healthy people across ages. Overall study context: With template switching, about one barcoded beta molecule was captured per two T cells. Study-wide points: Fewer expanded clones and more diversity marked long-lived versus aged donors. The study could not conclusively compare naive and antigen-experienced cells, given its unsorted PBMCs.

V was trimmed by 5 bases and J by 4 bases, leaving 12 bases between them. Germline CDR1 reads SGHVS; CDR2 reads FNYEAQ. The CDR3 has 13 amino acids. Combining a sample-barcoded 5' primer with a J-beta primer mix, a second PCR ran for about 7 to 11 cycles. TCRdb ran MiXCR on the 5' RACE reads and lists one entry per CDR3 protein. This table holds about 1.7 million distinct CDR3 sequences, approximately 30% found once. This clonotype has at least ten counts. Its antigen is not identified. Each sample provided at least 5 micrograms of extracted total RNA. This TCR was recovered from a woman aged 25 to 45 in good health. The chain employs TRBV7-6 and TRBJ2-7; D may be TRBD2 (6 bases). Sequencing used blood. CDR3 protein: CASSPGLWYEQYF. CDR3 DNA: TGTGCCAGCAGCCCGGGACTTTGGTACGAGCAGTACTTC. The variable domain in full, completed from reference TRBV7-6 and TRBJ2-7, reads GAGVSQSPRYKVTKRGQDVALRCDPISGHVSLYWYRQALGQGPEFLTYFNYEAQQDKSGLPNDRFSAERPEGSISTLTIQRTEQRDSAMYRCASSPGLWYEQYFGPGTRLTVT.